The rows below give T cell receptor beta chains drawn from one sample of a study of cytomegalovirus exposure and HLA in healthy donors. The repertoire was sequenced with immunoSEQ multiplex PCR; TCRdb's copy has only in-frame clones and lacks some. This table holds some 46,000 clones. Sequenced sample: PBMCs. Source of these receptors: a woman younger than 45 in good health and CMV-seronegative. Each CDR3 is given with its conserved first and last residue. Fields, in order: J gene, V gene, D gene, CDR3 DNA, CDR3 protein. D genes are given only for firm matches.

>TRBJ2-1|TRBV4-1|TRBD2
TGCGCCAGCAGCCAAGGGTTAGCGGGGTCGGGGCAGTTCTTC
CASSQGLAGSGQFF
>TRBJ2-7|TRBV6-6|TRBD2
TGTGCCAGCAGTTTAGCGGGTTACTACGAGCAGTACTTC
CASSLAGYYEQYF
>TRBJ1-2|TRBV27|NA
TGTGCCAGCAGCCGTACTACAGGCATTTATGGCTACACCTTC
CASSRTTGIYGYTF
>TRBJ1-1|TRBV5-6|TRBD1
TGTGCCAGCAGTTCTGTTGACAGGGTGGATGATGAAGCTTTCTTT
CASSSVDRVDDEAFF
>TRBJ1-1|TRBV29-1|NA
TGCAGCGTTGAAAGGCAGGGGAGAAACACTGAAGCTTTCTTT
CSVERQGRNTEAFF
>TRBJ2-7|TRBV5-1|TRBD1
TGCGCCAGCCGCGAGACAGGGGGCTTAAACGAGCAGTACTTC
CASRETGGLNEQYF
>TRBJ1-2|TRBV28|NA
TGTGCCAGCAGTTTAGAGCGTTACTATGGCTACACCTTC
CASSLERYYGYTF
>TRBJ2-1|TRBV30|TRBD2
TGTGCCTGGAGTGTTAGGGCGGGAGTAGCTGAGCAGTTCTTC
CAWSVRAGVAEQFF
>TRBJ2-1|TRBV29-1|TRBD2
TGCAGCGTAGAATCCGGGACTAGCGGACAGTTCTTC
CSVESGTSGQFF
>TRBJ2-5|TRBV10-3|TRBD2
TGTGCCATCAGTGAGTCAGGGAGGGGTGGTGGAGAGACCCAGTACTTC
CAISESGRGGGETQYF
>TRBJ1-2|TRBV29-1|NA
TGCAGCGTTGATTCTTTCAGTATCCGCTATGGCTACACCTTC
CSVDSFSIRYGYTF
>TRBJ2-1|TRBV9|NA
TGTGCCAGCAGCGTAGGGGACTCCCGGTATGAGCAGTTCTTC
CASSVGDSRYEQFF
>TRBJ1-1|TRBV6-5|NA
TGTGCCAGCAGTTTGTCTGGGAGTGAAGATTTCTTT
CASSLSGSEDFF
>TRBJ1-2|TRBV5-1|TRBD1
TGCGCCAGCAGCTCCGGTAGACAGGGGGCGGGAGATGGCTACACCTTC
CASSSGRQGAGDGYTF
>TRBJ2-2|TRBV6-1|TRBD1
TGTGCCAGCAGTGCACTCCCGACAGGGATTCGCACCGGGGAGCTGTTTTTT
CASSALPTGIRTGELFF
>TRBJ1-3|TRBV5-1|NA
TGCGCCAGCCGGGACACCTCTGGAAACACCATATATTTT
CASRDTSGNTIYF
>TRBJ2-1|TRBV15|TRBD2
TGTGCCACCAGCAACCGGGACTACTACAATGAGCAGTTCTTC
CATSNRDYYNEQFF
>TRBJ1-4|TRBV28|NA
TGTGCCAGCAGTTTAGGAGGGGCATCGAATGAAAAACTGTTTTTT
CASSLGGASNEKLFF
>TRBJ1-1|TRBV5-4|TRBD1
TGTGCCAGCAGCTCGGACAGGGGTGGCACTGAAGCTTTCTTT
CASSSDRGGTEAFF
>TRBJ2-1|TRBV6-5|TRBD2
TGTGCGTCGGCCGGGACTAGCGCTTACAATGAGCAGTTCTTC
CASAGTSAYNEQFF
>TRBJ2-7|TRBV14|NA
TGTGCCAGCAGCCAAGATCTAGCGAGCTACGAGCAGTACTTC
CASSQDLASYEQYF
>TRBJ2-1|TRBV7-6|TRBD2
TGTGCCAGCAGCCAAAGCGGGAGGGCTTCCAATGAGCAGTTCTTC
CASSQSGRASNEQFF
>TRBJ2-7|TRBV30|NA
TGTGCCTGGAGTACCCGGTTGAGATACGAGCAGTACTTC
CAWSTRLRYEQYF
>TRBJ2-7|TRBV7-9|TRBD1
TGTGCCAGCAGCTTATTGCCCTGGGACAGGTACTACGAGCAGTACTTC
CASSLLPWDRYYEQYF
>TRBJ2-3|TRBV12-5|TRBD2
TGTGCTAGTGGTTTGGCCACTAGCGGGAGTGGGGCAACAGATACGCAGTATTTT
CASGLATSGSGATDTQYF
>TRBJ2-1|TRBV30|TRBD2
TGTGCCTGGAGTCTGGGGGGACTAGGGGGAGGGAATGAGCAGTTCTTC
CAWSLGGLGGGNEQFF
>TRBJ2-7|TRBV4-2|NA
TGTGCCAGCAGCCTCGGAGCGGTGAGGGACGAGCAGTACTTC
CASSLGAVRDEQYF
>TRBJ1-2|TRBV5-6|TRBD1
TGTGCCAGCAGCTTGGTTCGGACAGGGGCAGGTGGCTACACCTTC
CASSLVRTGAGGYTF
>TRBJ1-2|TRBV6-6|TRBD1
TGTGCCAGCAGTTACCTTGGGACAGGGCTCCAGGTGCTCACCTTC
CASSYLGTGLQVLTF
>TRBJ2-7|TRBV10-3|NA
TGTGCCATCAGCCAAGGGGGGGCTGGGTACGAGCAGTACTTC
CAISQGGAGYEQYF
>TRBJ1-6|TRBV30|NA
TGTGCCTGGACCCGGGACACAGTCTCACCCCTCCACTTT
CAWTRDTVSPLHF
>TRBJ2-5|TRBV7-9|NA
TGTGCCAGCAGCCTTGCTAGCCTCCGGGAGACCCAGTACTTC
CASSLASLRETQYF
>TRBJ2-3|TRBV9|TRBD2
TGTGCCAGCAGCGTAGTCGGCGGGAGGGTGGATACGCAGTATTTT
CASSVVGGRVDTQYF
>TRBJ2-2|TRBV4-2|NA
TGTGCCAGCAGCCAAGATACTAAAGCCGGGGAGCTGTTTTTT
CASSQDTKAGELFF
>TRBJ1-5|TRBV19|TRBD1
TGTGCCAGTAGTATATTTGACAGGGACAATCAGCCCCAGCATTTT
CASSIFDRDNQPQHF
>TRBJ1-1|TRBV25-1|NA
TGTGCCAGCAGCCGTACAGGGTTGACTGAAGCTTTCTTT
CASSRTGLTEAFF
>TRBJ1-2|TRBV30|NA
TGTGCCTGGAACGGAAATTGGGCAGGATTGAGCAGCTACACCTTC
CAWNGNWAGLSSYTF
>TRBJ2-1|TRBV19|NA
TGTGCCAGTACTCCACGGAGTGGCACCTTGGATGAGCAGTTCTTC
CASTPRSGTLDEQFF
>TRBJ1-1|TRBV5-5|NA
TGTGCCAGCGACGGGGGGTCGAACACTGAAGCTTTCTTT
CASDGGSNTEAFF
>TRBJ1-3|TRBV30|NA
TGTGCCTGGAGTGCGACAGGCCCGCTAAGACGTTTT
CAWSATGPLRRF
>TRBJ1-3|TRBV28|NA
TGTGCCAGCAGTTTATATCCCGGCTCTGGAAACACCATATATTTT
CASSLYPGSGNTIYF
>TRBJ2-7|TRBV29-1|TRBD2
TGCAGCGTTACGGGAGGGCCGCGTTACGAGCAGTACTTC
CSVTGGPRYEQYF
>TRBJ2-1|TRBV7-7|NA
TGTGCTAGCAGCTTAGCGAAGAAGGGGGAGTACAATGAGCAGTTCTTC
CASSLAKKGEYNEQFF
>TRBJ2-3|TRBV5-4|NA
TGTGCCAGCAGTCCCCACGGGATGGACACAGATACGCAGTATTTT
CASSPHGMDTDTQYF
>TRBJ1-2|TRBV10-2|TRBD1
TGCGCCAGCAGGGGACAGACTAATAACTATGGCTACACCTTC
CASRGQTNNYGYTF
>TRBJ1-5|TRBV6-5|NA
TGTGCCAGCAGTTACTCGAGGGGCAATCAGCCCCAGCATTTT
CASSYSRGNQPQHF
>TRBJ2-5|TRBV19|TRBD1
TGTGCCAGTAGCGAGACAGGGGGCAAGGAGACCCAGTACTTC
CASSETGGKETQYF
>TRBJ2-3|TRBV18|TRBD2
TGTGCCAGCTCACCGCCCAGCGGGAGTGATACGCAGTATTTT
CASSPPSGSDTQYF